Presented here are 9 T cell receptor beta chains from one specimen sequenced in a study of spatial heterogeneity in lung cancer. TCRdb redid the calling of the 5' RACE reads with MiXCR, one entry per CDR3 protein. Of about 36,000 distinct CDR3 sequences in the sample, around 6.9% were seen once. Time point specified: blood at routine non-recurrence follow-up after resection. This sample comprised PBMCs, obtained at follow-up. These receptors came from a male donor with early-stage non-small cell lung cancer.

This clonotype occurred many times. The chain employs TRBV6-2 or TRBV6-3 and TRBJ1-5; maybe TRBD1 (5 bases). Germline loops: CDR1 MNHEY, CDR2 SVGEGT. Trimming pared 6 bases from V and 2 bases from J, leaving 14 bases between. The CDR3 runs to 15 residues. The CDR3 sequence: CASRQLGTGNQPQHF. The CDR3 DNA reads TGTGCCAGCAGGCAACTCGGGACGGGCAATCAGCCCCAGCATTTT.

This clonotype was detected ten times or more. V gene TRBV6-6 combines with J gene TRBJ2-7, with D unclear. The germline V and J ends were trimmed by 4 bases and 3 bases, with 7 bases remaining between them. CDR1 and CDR2 (germline): MNHNY, SVGAGI (reference sequence). This CDR3 is 12 amino acids long. The CDR3 DNA sequence: TGTGCCAGCAGTTCTGTATTCTACGAGCAGTACTTC. Translation: CASSSVFYEQYF.

This clonotype was counted many times. The chain employs TRBV5-1 and TRBJ2-2; D could derive from TRBD1 or TRBD2 (6 bases each). The V end lost 3 bases, the J end lost 1 base, and 19 bases lay between the germline ends. CDR3 length equals 18 residues. In germline, CDR1 is SGHRS, CDR2 YFSETQ. Written as DNA, the CDR3 is TGCGCCAGCAGCTCGGTTCCCATCGGGGGCCTGAACACCGGGGAGCTGTTTTTT. Translation: CASSSVPIGGLNTGELFF.

The chain recombines TRBV7-6 with TRBJ2-7, with 8 bases aligning to TRBD1. The CDR3 spans 15 residues. Looked up from germline, CDR1 is SGHVS and CDR2 is FNYEAQ. V shed 4 bases, J shed 2 bases, and the junction held 7 bases outside the gene matches. The CDR3 nucleotides are TGTGCCAGCAGCTCTGGACAGGGTGTGCCCTACGAGCAGTACTTC. Translated, it gives CASSSGQGVPYEQYF. The complete variable domain, with remaining parts taken from reference TRBV7-6 and TRBJ2-7, reads GAGVSQSPRYKVTKRGQDVALRCDPISGHVSLYWYRQALGQGPEFLTYFNYEAQQDKSGLPNDRFSAERPEGSISTLTIQRTEQRDSAMYRCASSSGQGVPYEQYFGPGTRLTVT.

Only a few counts were recorded for this clonotype. The chain is built from TRBV20-1 and TRBJ2-5, with D hard to call. CDR1 is DFQATT and CDR2 is SNEGSKA in the germline V gene (reference sequence). The CDR3 has 10 residues. V lost 2 bases and J lost 5, with 3 bases in between. The CDR3 reads CSARFETQYF. The CDR3 DNA reads as TGCAGTGCTAGATTCGAGACCCAGTACTTC.

This clonotype appeared many times. V gene TRBV7-6 combines with J gene TRBJ2-7, with no clear D. V was cut by 4 bases and J by 0 bases, with 13 bases left in between. This CDR3 spans 15 amino acids. Per the germline V gene, CDR1 is SGHVS and CDR2 is FNYEAQ. CDR3 nucleotide sequence: TGTGCCAGCAGCTCGCCGGAAAGGGCCTCCTACGAGCAGTACTTC. It codes for CASSSPERASYEQYF. Using reference TRBV7-6 and TRBJ2-7 for the parts outside the CDR3, the full variable domain is GAGVSQSPRYKVTKRGQDVALRCDPISGHVSLYWYRQALGQGPEFLTYFNYEAQQDKSGLPNDRFSAERPEGSISTLTIQRTEQRDSAMYRCASSSPERASYEQYFGPGTRLTVT.

Note on this clonotype: Compared with germline, one end of the junction differs, possibly owing to a read error. The rearrangement links TRBV7-7 to TRBJ1-6; tentative D call: TRBD1 (6 bases). CDR3 size: 13 residues. Germline CDR1 is SSHAT and CDR2 is FNYEAQ (reference sequence). CDR3 sequence (DNA): TGTGCTAGCAGCACGGGACAATATTCACCCCTCCACTTT. Its protein product is CASSTGQYSPLHF.

A word on this clonotype: Being one base from a much bigger clone, this may be a read error. The chain links TRBV10-1 to TRBJ2-1, with D perhaps being TRBD1 or TRBD2 (5 bases each). CDR1 is WNHNN, CDR2 SYGVQD, per germline (reference sequence). Trimming removed 0 bases from V and 11 bases from J, with 11 bases in between. The CDR3 covers 13 residues. The CDR3 nucleotides are TGCGCCAGCAGTGAGTCGTTGGAGGACAAGCAGTTCTTC. This encodes CASSESLEDKQFF.

This clonotype has ten or more counts. The V gene is TRBV29-1, the J gene TRBJ1-5; D call uncertain. Trimming removed 5 bases at V and 2 bases at J, with 19 bases between. CDR3 length: 16 amino acids. Germline CDR1 and CDR2: SQVTM and ANQGSEA. The CDR3 is CSVIDSPGMGNQPQHF. In DNA, the CDR3 is TGCAGCGTTATTGACTCGCCGGGGATGGGCAATCAGCCCCAGCATTTT.